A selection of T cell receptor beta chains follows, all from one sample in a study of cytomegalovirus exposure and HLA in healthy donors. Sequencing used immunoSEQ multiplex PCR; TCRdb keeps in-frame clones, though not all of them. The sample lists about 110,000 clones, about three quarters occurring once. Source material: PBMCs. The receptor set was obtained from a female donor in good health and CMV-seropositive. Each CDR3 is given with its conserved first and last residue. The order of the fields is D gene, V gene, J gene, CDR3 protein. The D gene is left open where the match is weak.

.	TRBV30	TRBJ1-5	CAWSGGRNQPQHF
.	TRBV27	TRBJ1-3	CASSPGGGNGNTIYF
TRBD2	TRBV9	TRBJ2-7	CASSPVPLAGGYEQYF
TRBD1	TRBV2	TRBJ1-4	CASSWRTGGGKLFF
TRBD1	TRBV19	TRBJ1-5	CASSRTGVPPQHF
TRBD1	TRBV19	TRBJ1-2	CASSKNGQGAYGYTF
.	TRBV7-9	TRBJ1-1	CASVVGFLGETEAFF
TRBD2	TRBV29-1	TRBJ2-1	CSGWGGRTSGRRRSYNEQFF
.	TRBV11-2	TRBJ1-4	CASSSTQGGLGKLFF
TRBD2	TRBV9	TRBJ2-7	CASSQEGLAQYEQYF
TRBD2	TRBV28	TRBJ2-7	CASNTQGPLAGSSYEQYF
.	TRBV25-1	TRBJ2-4	CASSNWGGTDIQYF
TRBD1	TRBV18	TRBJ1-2	CASSSGQVKGYTF
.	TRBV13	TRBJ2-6	CASSPQGRSGANVLTF
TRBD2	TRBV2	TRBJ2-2	CASNPLTSGVSGELFF
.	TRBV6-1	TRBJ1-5	CASSPDNRNQPQHF
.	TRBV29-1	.	CSVESPRQYEQYF
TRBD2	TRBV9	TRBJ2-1	CASSVLTSGPYNEQFF
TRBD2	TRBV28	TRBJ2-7	CASSLSGTSSYEQYF
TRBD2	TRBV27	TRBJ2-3	CASSKTSYTDTQYF
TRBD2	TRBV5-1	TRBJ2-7	CASSLRASGGLSSYEQYF
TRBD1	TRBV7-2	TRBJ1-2	CASGRRDRNYGYTF
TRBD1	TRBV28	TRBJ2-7	CASSLLQGASYEQYF
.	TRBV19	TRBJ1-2	CASRVTVSRGRGYGYTF
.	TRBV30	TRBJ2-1	CAWNRVTSHNEQFF
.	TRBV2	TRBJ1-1	CASSEDHRRGGLNTEAFF
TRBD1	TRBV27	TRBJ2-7	CARTARGQLLEQYF
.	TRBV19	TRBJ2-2	CASSTLAGYAGELFF
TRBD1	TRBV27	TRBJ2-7	CASRKGQGANEQYF
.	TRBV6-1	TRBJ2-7	CASSESSAGPYEQYF
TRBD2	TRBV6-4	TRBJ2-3	CASSKTAGEGTDTQYF
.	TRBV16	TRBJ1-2	CASSLRGQHLDYGYTF
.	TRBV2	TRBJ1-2	CASSVGVTGYGYTF
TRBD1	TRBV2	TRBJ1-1	CARETGVQTEAFF
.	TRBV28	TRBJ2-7	CASSPQRFNSYEQYF
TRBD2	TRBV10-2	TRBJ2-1	CASRTPLAEISYNEQFF
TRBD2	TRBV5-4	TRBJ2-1	CASSSGTSVYNEQFF
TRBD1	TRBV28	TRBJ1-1	CASSTAGQGYLTEAFF
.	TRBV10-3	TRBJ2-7	CAISENREQYF
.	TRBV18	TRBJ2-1	CASSPPKTSPKRLNNEQFF
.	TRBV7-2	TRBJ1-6	CASSSAGHREGTLHF
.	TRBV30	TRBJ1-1	CAWSRQFEAFF
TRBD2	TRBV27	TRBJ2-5	CASSPAGAGGGTQYF
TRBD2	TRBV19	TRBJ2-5	CASSLAGVYQETQYF
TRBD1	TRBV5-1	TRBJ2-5	CASSLGDRGEQETQYF
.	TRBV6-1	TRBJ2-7	CASRSGPGAYEQYF
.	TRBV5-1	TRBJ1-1	CASRKFPDSNTEAFF
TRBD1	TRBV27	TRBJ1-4	CASSRGQVREKLFF
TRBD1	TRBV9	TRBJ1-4	CASSVSSGQGNEKLFF